This T cell receptor beta chain stems from a study of vaccination and CD4 T cells after COVID-19. The wider study: Two Hispanic individuals were among six male and four female convalescent patients.

The V gene lost 5 bases and the J gene lost 3 bases, with 22 bases spanning the gap. The germline V gene has CDR1 DFQATT and CDR2 SNEGSKA (reference sequence). There are 16 residues in the CDR3. This clonotype has only a few counts. Its cognate antigen is unknown. The treatment here: approximately 10-day PBMC culture with coronavirus spike peptide pools or control peptides (ViraFEST assay). Sequenced with the Oncomine TCR Beta short-read assay was DNA taken from cultured CD4+ T cells. TCRdb re-called the PCR reads through MiXCR, storing one row per CDR3 protein. The sample lists about 15,000 distinct CDR3 sequences; about 44% were seen once.

The chain carries TRBV20-1 and TRBJ2-5; the D gene could be TRBD1 or TRBD2 (5 bases each). The receptor's source is a human donor who received a COVID-19 vaccine. Sequenced material: CD4+ T cells from blood, cultured in vitro, taken before SARS-CoV-2 vaccination. CDR3 bases: TGCAGTGCTCCAGATTATAGGTCGGGGCAAGAAGAGACCCAGTACTTC. Translated, it gives CSAPDYRSGQEETQYF.